The rows below give T cell receptor beta chains drawn from one sample of a study of prognosis after radiotherapy for stage I lung cancer. A single record per CDR3 protein comes from TCRdb applying MiXCR to the multiplex PCR reads. The sample yields around 30,000 distinct CDR3 sequences, under 40% seen once. Source: PBMCs, taken before or after stereotactic body radiation therapy (not recorded which). These receptors were collected from a donor over 45 with non-small cell lung cancer. The CDR3 runs from the conserved cysteine through the conserved F or W. Expanded clones get a size class; other rows say once, few or many, or leave the size out.

clone_size	v_call	j_call	cdr3_aa
many	TRBV3-1	TRBJ2-7	CASSATSYEQYF
many	TRBV5-8	TRBJ2-7	CASREKGRGYEQYF
many	TRBV6-1	TRBJ2-2	CASREQGGTGELFF
many	TRBV4-1	TRBJ2-3	CASSQRTPNTDTQYF
many	TRBV19	TRBJ1-2	CASSIGIRRSENYGYTF
many	TRBV27	TRBJ2-5	CASSPHLPGLQETQYF
many	TRBV5-1	TRBJ2-5	CASSLATLGNSETQYF
many	TRBV5-1	TRBJ1-1	CASRPHGEGTEAFF
many	TRBV30	TRBJ1-6	CAWGSLGESPLHF
NA	TRBV4-2	TRBJ1-1	CASSFSGTGIPEAFF
many	TRBV7-2	TRBJ1-2	CASSFGWGFGYTF
many	TRBV3-1	TRBJ1-1	CASSQADRGNTEAFF
many	TRBV19	TRBJ1-2	CASRSQGYDIPEKDGYTF
many	TRBV12-3/TRBV12-4	TRBJ1-3	CASRTGGWLGNTIYF
many	TRBV15	TRBJ1-4	CATSRDPGSSEKLFF
many	TRBV6-1	TRBJ2-5	CASSGQGETQYF
many	TRBV7-9	TRBJ1-1	CASKKSGDSTEAFF
many	TRBV11-3	TRBJ2-5	CASSLGRVKSETQYF
many	TRBV3-1	TRBJ1-2	CASSQEGQGYGYTF